The 17 T cell receptor beta chains reported below all come from one sample, sequenced in a study of T cells in Graves' hyperthyroidism and ophthalmopathy. The investigators amplified TCR beta CDR3 regions from RNA transcripts. First-round RT-PCR of the TCR CDR3 relied on the HTBI primer set. MiXCR was run by TCRdb on the multiplex PCR reads, yielding one entry per CDR3 protein. The sample shows a few hundred thousand distinct CDR3 sequences, approximately 18% of them seen only once. Sequenced material: blood. These TCRs come from a man aged 18 to 29 with Graves' ophthalmopathy.

This clonotype was seen ten or more times. The V gene is TRBV5-1, the J gene TRBJ2-3; tentatively, D is TRBD2 (5 bases). Looked up from germline, CDR1 is SGHRS and CDR2 is YFSETQ. CDR3 length: 16 amino acids. V dropped 0 bases and J dropped 1 base, with 12 bases sitting between them. CDR3 protein: CASSLEQLVRTDTQYF. The CDR3 DNA reads TGCGCCAGCAGCTTGGAACAACTAGTGCGCACAGATACGCAGTATTTT. Together with reference TRBV5-1 and TRBJ2-3, the CDR3 gives the full variable domain: KAGVTQTPRYLIKTRGQQVTLSCSPISGHRSVSWYQQTPGQGLQFLFEYFSETQRNKGNFPGRFSGRQFSNSRSEMNVSTLELGDSALYLCASSLEQLVRTDTQYFGPGTRLTVL.

This clonotype has at least ten counts. This chain uses TRBV6-2 or TRBV6-3 with TRBJ2-2; D ambiguous. CDR3 length equals 14 residues. The V gene lost 0 bases and the J gene lost 6 bases, with 8 bases spanning the gap. Germline lookup yields CDR1 MNHEY and CDR2 SVGEGT. DNA for the CDR3: TGTGCCAGCAGTTACTCCCGTGCGGCCGGGGAGCTGTTTTTT. It specifies CASSYSRAAGELFF.

There are many counts of this clonotype. This chain joins TRBV7-9 and TRBJ2-5, with D possibly being TRBD1 or TRBD2 (5 bases each). The CDR3 consists of 16 residues. In germline, CDR1 is SEHNR, CDR2 FQNEAQ (reference sequence). Deletions cut 4 bases from V and 4 bases from J, with 19 bases between. The CDR3 sequence is CASSSSGDPKRETQYF. The CDR3 nucleotides read TGTGCCAGCAGCTCCTCCGGGGACCCCAAGCGAGAGACCCAGTACTTC.

This clonotype has ten or more counts. The chain recombines TRBV11-1 with TRBJ2-2; no definite D call. Germline values: CDR1 SGHAT, CDR2 FQDESV (reference sequence). V was trimmed by 3 bases and J by 5 bases, leaving 10 bases between them. The CDR3 is 14 amino acids. CDR3 bases: TGTGCCAGCAGCTTGTCCCTCCCTACCGGGGAGCTGTTTTTT. Amino acids: CASSLSLPTGELFF.

Notes on this clonotype: A much larger clone lies a single base off, so this may be a read error. The gene calls are TRBV29-1 and TRBJ2-3, with 14 positions matching TRBD2. Germline V CDR1 and CDR2: SQVTM, ANQGSEA. There are 15 residues in the CDR3. V lost 5 bases and J lost 4; bases outside the gene matches: 5. The CDR3 region is CSVRLAGGPADTQYF. CDR3 coding DNA: TGCAGCGTTAGACTAGCGGGGGGGCCAGCAGATACGCAGTATTTT.

This clonotype was counted at least ten times. The chain joins TRBV2 to TRBJ1-1, with no clear D. Trimming pared 1 base from V and 2 bases from J, leaving 5 bases between. Germline-derived CDR1 and CDR2 are SNHLY and FYNNEI. This CDR3 contains 13 residues. CDR3 residues: CASSEELNTEAFF. CDR3 in DNA: TGTGCCAGCAGTGAAGAACTAAACACTGAAGCTTTCTTT.

In regard to this clonotype: A much larger clone is a single base away; this may be a read error. This sequence joins TRBV5-1 and TRBJ2-3; D may correspond to TRBD1 or TRBD2 (6 bases each). Germline assignment: CDR1 SGHRS and CDR2 YFSETQ. The CDR3 is made up of 16 amino acids. The CDR3 nucleotides are TGCGCCAGGAGCTTCTGGGGGGCGGCAGGCACAGATACGCAGTATTTT. Residues: CARSFWGAAGTDTQYF. The full variable domain, in which reference TRBV5-1 and TRBJ2-3 provide the parts outside the CDR3, is KAGVTQTPRYLIKTRGQQVTLSCSPISGHRSVSWYQQTPGQGLQFLFEYFSETQRNKGNFPGRFSGRQFSNSRSEMNVSTLELGDSALYLCARSFWGAAGTDTQYFGPGTRLTVL.

This clonotype was found a few times. The rearrangement joins TRBV24-1 to TRBJ1-5, with D perhaps TRBD1 (5 bases). V lost 10 bases to trimming and J lost 7 bases, with 13 bases between them. Germline V gene data show CDR1 as KGHDR and CDR2 as SFDVKD. The CDR3 spans 12 residues. CDR3 nucleotides: TGTGCCACGGGAAGGGGTAACCAGCCCCAGCATTTT. As protein: CATGRGNQPQHF.

The sample holds many counts of this clonotype. The genes are TRBV7-3 and TRBJ2-5; 13 bases map to TRBD2. Germline V lookup: CDR1 SGHTA, CDR2 FQGTGA. Unmatched junction bases numbered 5, after V lost 5 bases and J lost 5 bases. CDR3 length equals 15 residues. CDR3 amino acids: CASSPTSGGWETQYF. CDR3 nucleotides: TGTGCCAGCAGCCCGACTAGCGGGGGGTGGGAGACCCAGTACTTC.

CDR3 in amino acids: CASSGGLSEGEQYF. As DNA, the CDR3 is TGCGCCAGCAGCGGGGGACTCTCTGAGGGTGAGCAGTACTTC. This chain joins TRBV5-1 and TRBJ2-7; maybe TRBD2 (6 bases). Trimming cost V 4 bases and J 7 bases, with 18 bases left between them. The CDR3 totals 14 residues. CDR1 is SGHRS and CDR2 is YFSETQ in the germline V gene.

This clonotype was recorded many times. V gene TRBV12-3 or TRBV12-4 combines with J gene TRBJ2-6; 7 nucleotides match TRBD1. V lost 2 bases to trimming and J lost 2 bases; unmatched junction nucleotides: 3. The CDR3 sequence is 16 residues long. This chain's CDR3 is CASSLMRGPGANVLTF. CDR3 DNA: TGTGCCAGCAGTTTAATGAGGGGGCCTGGGGCCAACGTCCTGACTTTC.

The sample holds many counts of this clonotype. This chain uses TRBV5-1 with TRBJ2-1; the D is unclear. CDR3 length equals 14 residues. In germline, CDR1 is SGHRS, CDR2 YFSETQ. V was shortened by 3 bases and J by 3 bases, with 10 bases between the two germline ends. The CDR3 spells CASSYAVNYNEQFF. Written as DNA, the CDR3 is TGCGCCAGCAGCTATGCCGTCAACTACAATGAGCAGTTCTTC.

CDR3 nucleotides: TGCAGTACACGGAAGTCCGGGGATCGTGGCGAGCAGTACTTC. This sequence encodes CSTRKSGDRGEQYF. This chain links TRBV20-1 with TRBJ2-7, with D possibly TRBD2 on 5 matching bases. CDR1 and CDR2 (germline): DFQATT, SNEGSKA (reference sequence). CDR3 length: 14 amino acids. With 8 bases removed from V and 6 bases from J, the gap between germline ends came to 23 bases.

This clonotype showed up many times. This chain uses TRBV12-3 or TRBV12-4 with TRBJ2-1; 7 nucleotides match TRBD1. J gave up 0 bases and V 6 bases, and 8 bases lay outside the gene matches. The CDR3 covers 16 residues. CDR3 sequence reads: CASRVTGERSYNEQFF. The CDR3 bases are TGTGCCAGCAGGGTCACAGGGGAGCGCTCCTACAATGAGCAGTTCTTC.

The chain employs TRBV7-9 and TRBJ2-5; 8 nucleotides align to TRBD1. In germline, CDR1 is SEHNR, CDR2 FQNEAQ (reference sequence). The trim removed 5 bases at V and 5 bases at J, leaving 7 bases unmatched. The CDR3 totals 14 residues. This chain's CDR3 is CASSETGAYETQYF. In DNA form, the CDR3 reads TGTGCCAGCAGCGAGACAGGGGCGTACGAGACCCAGTACTTC.

This clonotype has at least ten counts. V gene TRBV2 combines with J gene TRBJ2-1; D remains ambiguous. CDR3 length: 20 amino acids. Trimming removed 0 bases at V and 5 bases at J, with 26 bases between. Germline CDR1 is SNHLY and CDR2 is FYNNEI. CDR3 sequence: CASSEALLRHPSVADNEQFF. In nucleotides, the CDR3 is TGTGCCAGCAGTGAAGCGCTTCTTCGGCACCCAAGTGTGGCGGACAATGAGCAGTTCTTC.

This clonotype was seen ten or more times. The genes are TRBV2 and TRBJ1-5; D is ambiguous. The ends were cut back, 2 bases at V and 2 bases at J, with 10 bases in the middle. Germline lookup yields CDR1 SNHLY and CDR2 FYNNEI. This CDR3 has 15 residues. The CDR3 DNA reads TGTGCCAGCAGTGAATTGGCGTTGGGCAATCAGCCCCAGCATTTT. Protein product: CASSELALGNQPQHF.